One T cell receptor beta chain is described in this entry. These data come from a study of cytomegalovirus exposure and HLA in healthy donors. The CDR3 totals 15 residues. V lost 5 bases and J 7 bases, leaving 15 bases between the germline ends. Germline assignment: CDR1 MNHEY and CDR2 SVGAGI. PCR used 60 Vbeta primers and 13 Jbeta primers. The protocol was immunoSEQ multiplex PCR, while the TCRdb copy is restricted to in-frame clones and leaves out a portion. The data hold tens of thousands of clones, with around 64% observed a single time. The chain joins TRBV6-5 to TRBJ1-6, with no clear D. The sample taken for sequencing was PBMCs. This sequence originates from a man aged 25-45 years in good health and CMV-seronegative. The CDR3 here is CASSMTPRGNSPLHF. The CDR3 nucleotides read TGTGCCAGCAGTATGACACCAAGAGGGAATTCACCCCTCCACTTT.